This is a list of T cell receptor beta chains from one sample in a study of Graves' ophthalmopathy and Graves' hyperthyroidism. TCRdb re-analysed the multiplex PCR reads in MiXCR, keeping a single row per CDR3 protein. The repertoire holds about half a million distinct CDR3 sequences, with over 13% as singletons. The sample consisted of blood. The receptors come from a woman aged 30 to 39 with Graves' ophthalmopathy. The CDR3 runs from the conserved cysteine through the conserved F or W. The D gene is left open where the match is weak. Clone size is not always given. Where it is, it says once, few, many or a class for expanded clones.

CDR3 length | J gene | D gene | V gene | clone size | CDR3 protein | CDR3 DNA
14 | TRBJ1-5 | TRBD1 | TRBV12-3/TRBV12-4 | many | CASSTRTGGQPQHF | TGTGCCAGCAGTACCCGGACAGGGGGTCAGCCCCAGCATTTT
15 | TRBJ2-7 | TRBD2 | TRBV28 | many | CASSGLAGGTYEQYF | TGTGCCAGCAGTGGACTAGCGGGAGGGACCTACGAGCAGTACTTC
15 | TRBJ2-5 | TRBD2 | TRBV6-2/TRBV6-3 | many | CASSQLASGKETQYF | TGTGCCAGCAGTCAGTTGGCTAGCGGAAAAGAGACCCAGTACTTC
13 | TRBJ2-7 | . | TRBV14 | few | CASSQDRAREQYF | TGTGCCAGCAGCCAAGACAGGGCTCGCGAGCAGTACTTC
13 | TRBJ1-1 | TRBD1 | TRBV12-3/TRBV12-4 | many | CASTRTGEAEAFF | TGTGCCAGCACCAGGACAGGGGAGGCTGAAGCTTTCTTT
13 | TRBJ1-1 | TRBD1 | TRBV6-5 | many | CASSYRDRGATFF | TGTGCCAGCAGCTACCGGGACAGGGGAGCAACTTTCTTT
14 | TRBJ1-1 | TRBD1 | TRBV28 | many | CASSRGGRGTEAFF | TGTGCCAGCAGCAGGGGGGGCCGGGGCACTGAAGCTTTCTTT
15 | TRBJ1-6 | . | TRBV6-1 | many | CASSERFQGGSPLHF | TGTGCCAGCAGTGAACGGTTCCAGGGAGGGTCACCCCTCCACTTT
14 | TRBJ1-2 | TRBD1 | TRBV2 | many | CASSEATGGHGYTF | TGTGCCAGCAGTGAAGCTACAGGGGGCCATGGCTACACCTTC
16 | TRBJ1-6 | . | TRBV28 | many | CASSFSSDRYNSPLHF | TGTGCCAGCAGTTTCTCCTCCGACAGATATAATTCACCCCTCCACTTT
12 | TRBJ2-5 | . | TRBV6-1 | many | CASSQGIGTQYF | TGTGCCAGCAGTCAGGGGATTGGGACCCAGTACTTC
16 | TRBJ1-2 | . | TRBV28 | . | CASSPGPGRVGYGYTF | TGTGCCAGCAGTCCGGGACCCGGCAGGGTGGGCTATGGCTACACCTTC
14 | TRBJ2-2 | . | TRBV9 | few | CASSEGGRTGELFF | TGTGCCAGCAGCGAAGGGGGGAGGACCGGGGAGCTGTTTTTT
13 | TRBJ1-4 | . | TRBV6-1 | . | CASRKSISEKLFF | TGTGCCAGCAGAAAATCCATCAGTGAAAAACTGTTTTTT
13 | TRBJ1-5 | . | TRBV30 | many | CAWSVRGGQPQHF | TGTGCCTGGAGTGTACGGGGGGGTCAGCCCCAGCATTTT
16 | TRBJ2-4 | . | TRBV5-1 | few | CASSLEGPGAENIKYF | TGCGCCAGCAGCTTGGAGGGGCCAGGAGCGGAAAACATTAAGTACTTC
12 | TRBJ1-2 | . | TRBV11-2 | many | CASSPHRGGYTF | TGTGCCAGCAGCCCCCACCGGGGGGGCTACACCTTC
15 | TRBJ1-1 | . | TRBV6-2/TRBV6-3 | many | CASSPYAGYNAEAFF | TGTGCCAGCAGTCCGTACGCAGGGTATAATGCTGAAGCTTTCTTT
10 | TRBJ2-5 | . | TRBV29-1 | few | CSARTETQYF | TGCAGCGCCAGAACCGAGACCCAGTACTTC
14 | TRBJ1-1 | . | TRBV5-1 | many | CASSLRGQSTEAFF | TGCGCCAGCAGCTTGAGAGGACAGAGCACTGAAGCTTTCTTT
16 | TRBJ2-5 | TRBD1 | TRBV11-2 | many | CASRPLKGALGETQYF | TGTGCCAGCAGACCTCTTAAGGGGGCGCTGGGGGAGACCCAGTACTTC
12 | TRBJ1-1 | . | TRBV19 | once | CASSAGAYEAFF | TGTGCCAGTAGTGCCGGGGCTTATGAAGCTTTCTTT
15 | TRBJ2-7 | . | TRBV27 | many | CASSPRWPNPYEQYF | TGTGCCAGCAGTCCCCGGTGGCCTAACCCCTACGAGCAGTACTTC
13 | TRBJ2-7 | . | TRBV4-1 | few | CASSQDTPSEQYF | TGCGCCAGCAGCCAAGATACACCATCCGAGCAGTACTTC
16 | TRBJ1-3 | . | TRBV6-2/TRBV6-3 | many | CASSYSPGLSGNTIYF | TGTGCCAGCAGTTACTCTCCGGGCCTCTCTGGAAACACCATATATTTT
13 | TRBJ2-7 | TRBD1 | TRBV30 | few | CAWSAGQGYEQYF | TGTGCCTGGAGCGCCGGACAGGGCTACGAGCAGTACTTC
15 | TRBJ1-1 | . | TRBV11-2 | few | CASSSRSGAKTEAFF | TGTGCCAGCAGCTCTAGGTCGGGGGCTAAAACTGAAGCTTTCTTT
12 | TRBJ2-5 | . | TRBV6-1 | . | CASSEFEETQYF | TGTGCCAGCAGTGAGTTCGAAGAGACCCAGTACTTC
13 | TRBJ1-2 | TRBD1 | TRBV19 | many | CASSTGQGGGYTF | TGTGCCAGTAGTACCGGACAGGGAGGTGGCTACACCTTC
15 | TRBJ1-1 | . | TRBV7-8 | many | CASSLASGHSTEAFF | TGTGCCAGCAGCTTAGCGTCGGGGCATTCCACTGAAGCTTTCTTT
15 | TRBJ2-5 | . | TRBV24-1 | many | CATSDPPTGEETQYF | TGTGCCACCAGTGATCCCCCGACAGGAGAGGAGACCCAGTACTTC
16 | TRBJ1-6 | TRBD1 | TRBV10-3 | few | CAISAGGASYNSPLHF | TGTGCCATCAGTGCAGGGGGCGCCTCCTATAATTCACCCCTCCACTTT
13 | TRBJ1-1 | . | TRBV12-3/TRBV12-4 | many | CASSKDSDTEAFF | TGTGCCAGCAGTAAGGACAGCGACACTGAAGCTTTCTTT
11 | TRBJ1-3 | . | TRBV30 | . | CAWIPGNTIYF | TGTGCCTGGATTCCTGGAAACACCATATATTTT
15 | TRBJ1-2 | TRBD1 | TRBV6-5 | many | CASSYTDRVWYGYTF | TGTGCCAGCAGTTACACCGACAGGGTTTGGTATGGCTACACCTTC
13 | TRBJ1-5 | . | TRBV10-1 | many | CASSASEGQPQHF | TGCGCCAGCAGTGCCTCGGAGGGTCAGCCCCAGCATTTT
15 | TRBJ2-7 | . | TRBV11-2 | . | CASSLPRVSAGEQYF | TGTGCCAGCAGCTTACCCAGGGTCTCCGCAGGCGAGCAGTACTTC
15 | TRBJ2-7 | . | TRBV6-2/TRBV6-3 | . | CASSPPPGQSSGQYF | TGTGCCAGCAGTCCCCCGCCCGGGCAGTCTAGTGGGCAGTACTTC
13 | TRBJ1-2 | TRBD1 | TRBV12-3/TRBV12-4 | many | CASSSGGKYGYTF | TGTGCCAGCAGCTCAGGGGGGAAATATGGCTACACCTTC
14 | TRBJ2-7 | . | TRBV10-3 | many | CAISESGPLREQYF | TGTGCCATCAGTGAGTCGGGCCCTTTGAGGGAGCAGTACTTC
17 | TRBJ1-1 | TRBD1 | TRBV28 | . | CASSAGQGASEYTEAFF | TGTGCCAGCAGTGCCGGACAGGGGGCGAGCGAATACACTGAAGCTTTCTTT